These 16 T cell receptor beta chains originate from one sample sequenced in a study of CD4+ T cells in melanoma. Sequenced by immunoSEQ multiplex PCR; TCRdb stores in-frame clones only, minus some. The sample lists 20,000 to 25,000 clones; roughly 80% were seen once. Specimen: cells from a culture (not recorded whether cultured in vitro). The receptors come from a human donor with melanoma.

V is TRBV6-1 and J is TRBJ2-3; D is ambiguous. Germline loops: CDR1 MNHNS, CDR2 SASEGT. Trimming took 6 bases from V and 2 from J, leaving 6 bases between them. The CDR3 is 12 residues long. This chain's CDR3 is CASRGNTDTQYF. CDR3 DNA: TGTGCCAGCAGGGGGAACACAGATACGCAGTATTTT.

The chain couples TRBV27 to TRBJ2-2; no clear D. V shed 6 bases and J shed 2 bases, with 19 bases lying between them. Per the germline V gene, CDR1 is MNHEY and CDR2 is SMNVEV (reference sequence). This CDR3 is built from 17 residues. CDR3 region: CASRSPLKKGNTGELFF. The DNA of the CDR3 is TGTGCCAGCAGGTCACCGCTGAAGAAGGGCAACACCGGGGAGCTGTTTTTT.

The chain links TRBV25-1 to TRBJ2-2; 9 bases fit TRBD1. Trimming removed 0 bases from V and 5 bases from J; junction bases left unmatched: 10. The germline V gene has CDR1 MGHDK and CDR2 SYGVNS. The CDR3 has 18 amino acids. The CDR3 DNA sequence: TGTGCCAGCAGTGAATACGAACCGGGACAGGGTTCGACCGGGGAGCTGTTTTTT. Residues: CASSEYEPGQGSTGELFF.

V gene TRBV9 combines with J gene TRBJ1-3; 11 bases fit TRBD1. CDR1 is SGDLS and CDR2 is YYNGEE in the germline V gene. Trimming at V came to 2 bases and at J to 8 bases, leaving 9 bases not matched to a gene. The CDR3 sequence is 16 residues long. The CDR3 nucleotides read TGTGCCAGCAGCGTCCGGACAGGGGGCGTCGGGGACACCATATATTTT. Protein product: CASSVRTGGVGDTIYF.

The CDR3 region has the DNA TGTGCCAGCAGCCCTTCGTTACAGAACTATGGCTACACCTTC. It is translated as CASSPSLQNYGYTF. J is TRBJ1-2 and V is TRBV11-1, with unresolved D. Trimming cost V 5 bases and J 2 bases, with 12 bases left between them. The CDR3 covers 14 residues. CDR1 is SGHAT, CDR2 FQDESV, per germline (reference sequence).

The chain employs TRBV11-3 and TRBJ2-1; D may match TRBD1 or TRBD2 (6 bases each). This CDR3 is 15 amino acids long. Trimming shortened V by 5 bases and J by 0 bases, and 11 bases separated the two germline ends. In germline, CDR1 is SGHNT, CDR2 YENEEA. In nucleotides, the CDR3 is TGTGCCAGCAGCGGGGGGCCGGGCTCCTACAATGAGCAGTTCTTC. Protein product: CASSGGPGSYNEQFF.

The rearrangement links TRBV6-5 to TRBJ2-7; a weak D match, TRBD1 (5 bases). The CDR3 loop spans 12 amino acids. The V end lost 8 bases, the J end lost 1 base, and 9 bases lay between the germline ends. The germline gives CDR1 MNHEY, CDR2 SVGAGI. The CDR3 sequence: CASPDSSYEQYF. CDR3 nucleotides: TGTGCCAGCCCTGACAGTTCCTACGAGCAGTACTTC.

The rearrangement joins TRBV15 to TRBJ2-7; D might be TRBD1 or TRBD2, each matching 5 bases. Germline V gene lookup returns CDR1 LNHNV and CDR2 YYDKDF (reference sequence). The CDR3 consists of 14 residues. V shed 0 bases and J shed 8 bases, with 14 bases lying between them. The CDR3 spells CATSRDSGMGQQYF. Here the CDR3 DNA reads TGTGCCACCAGCAGAGATTCGGGGATGGGGCAGCAGTACTTC.

In nucleotides, the CDR3 is TGTGCCAGCAGTCCAATCATGCAGGGGTCCTACAATGAGCAGTTCTTC. Translation: CASSPIMQGSYNEQFF. V is TRBV27 and J is TRBJ2-1, with D possibly matching TRBD1 (6 bases). V lost 5 bases and J 1 base, leaving 15 bases between the germline ends. The CDR3 covers 16 residues. CDR1 MNHEY and CDR2 SMNVEV come from the germline V gene (reference sequence).

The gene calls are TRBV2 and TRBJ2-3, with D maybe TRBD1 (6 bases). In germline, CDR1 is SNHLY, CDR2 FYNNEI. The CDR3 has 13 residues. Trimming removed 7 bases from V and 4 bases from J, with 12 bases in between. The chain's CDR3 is CASTPGVSDTQYF. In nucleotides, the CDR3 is TGTGCCAGCACCCCAGGGGTTTCAGATACGCAGTATTTT. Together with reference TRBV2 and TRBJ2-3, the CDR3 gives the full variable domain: EPEVTQTPSHQVTQMGQEVILRCVPISNHLYFYWYRQILGQKVEFLVSFYNNEISEKSEIFDDQFSVERPDGSNFTLKIRSTKLEDSAMYFCASTPGVSDTQYFGPGTRLTVL.

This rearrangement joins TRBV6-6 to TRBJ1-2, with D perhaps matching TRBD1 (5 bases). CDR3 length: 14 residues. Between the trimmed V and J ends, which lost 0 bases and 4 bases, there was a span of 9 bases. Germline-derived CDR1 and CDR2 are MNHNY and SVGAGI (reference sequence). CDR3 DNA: TGTGCCAGCAGTTACTCGGCAGGGACCTATGGCTACACCTTC. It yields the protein CASSYSAGTYGYTF.

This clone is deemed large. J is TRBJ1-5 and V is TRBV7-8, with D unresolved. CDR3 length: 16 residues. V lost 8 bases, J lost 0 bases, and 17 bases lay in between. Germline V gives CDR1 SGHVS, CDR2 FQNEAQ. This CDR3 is CASSPARTISNQPQHF. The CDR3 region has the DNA TGTGCCAGCTCCCCAGCCCGGACGATTAGCAATCAGCCCCAGCATTTT.

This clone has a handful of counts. CDR3 bases: TGTGCCTGGAGTTTGGGCTTTAACACCGGGGAGCTGTTTTTT. Protein: CAWSLGFNTGELFF. The chain employs TRBV30 and TRBJ2-2, with D unclear. CDR1 GTSNPN and CDR2 SVGIG come from the germline V gene (reference sequence). Trimming pared 2 bases from V and 2 bases from J, leaving 9 bases between. The CDR3 length is 14 residues. Together with reference TRBV30 and TRBJ2-2, the CDR3 gives the full variable domain: SQTIHQWPATLVQPVGSPLSLECTVEGTSNPNLYWYRQAAGRGLQLLFYSVGIGQISSEVPQNLSASRPQDRQFILSSKKLLLSDSGFYLCAWSLGFNTGELFFGEGSRLTVL.

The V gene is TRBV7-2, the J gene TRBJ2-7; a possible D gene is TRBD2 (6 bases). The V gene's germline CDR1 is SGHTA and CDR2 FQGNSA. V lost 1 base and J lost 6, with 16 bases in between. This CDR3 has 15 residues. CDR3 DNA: TGTGCCAGCAGCTTAGGCGGGACGACCCCCCTCGAGCAGTACTTC. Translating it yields CASSLGGTTPLEQYF.

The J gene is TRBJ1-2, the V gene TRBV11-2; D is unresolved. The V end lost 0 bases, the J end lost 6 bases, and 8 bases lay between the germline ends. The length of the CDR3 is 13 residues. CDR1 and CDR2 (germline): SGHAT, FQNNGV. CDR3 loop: CASSLEAEDGYTF. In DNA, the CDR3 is TGTGCCAGCAGCTTAGAAGCGGAGGATGGCTACACCTTC.

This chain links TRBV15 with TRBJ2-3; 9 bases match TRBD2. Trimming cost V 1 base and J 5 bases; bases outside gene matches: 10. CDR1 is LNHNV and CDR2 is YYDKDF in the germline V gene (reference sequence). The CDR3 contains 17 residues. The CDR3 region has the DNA TGTGCCACCAGCAGAGTAAGGGCGGGGGGGCAAGGAGATACGCAGTATTTT. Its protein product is CATSRVRAGGQGDTQYF.